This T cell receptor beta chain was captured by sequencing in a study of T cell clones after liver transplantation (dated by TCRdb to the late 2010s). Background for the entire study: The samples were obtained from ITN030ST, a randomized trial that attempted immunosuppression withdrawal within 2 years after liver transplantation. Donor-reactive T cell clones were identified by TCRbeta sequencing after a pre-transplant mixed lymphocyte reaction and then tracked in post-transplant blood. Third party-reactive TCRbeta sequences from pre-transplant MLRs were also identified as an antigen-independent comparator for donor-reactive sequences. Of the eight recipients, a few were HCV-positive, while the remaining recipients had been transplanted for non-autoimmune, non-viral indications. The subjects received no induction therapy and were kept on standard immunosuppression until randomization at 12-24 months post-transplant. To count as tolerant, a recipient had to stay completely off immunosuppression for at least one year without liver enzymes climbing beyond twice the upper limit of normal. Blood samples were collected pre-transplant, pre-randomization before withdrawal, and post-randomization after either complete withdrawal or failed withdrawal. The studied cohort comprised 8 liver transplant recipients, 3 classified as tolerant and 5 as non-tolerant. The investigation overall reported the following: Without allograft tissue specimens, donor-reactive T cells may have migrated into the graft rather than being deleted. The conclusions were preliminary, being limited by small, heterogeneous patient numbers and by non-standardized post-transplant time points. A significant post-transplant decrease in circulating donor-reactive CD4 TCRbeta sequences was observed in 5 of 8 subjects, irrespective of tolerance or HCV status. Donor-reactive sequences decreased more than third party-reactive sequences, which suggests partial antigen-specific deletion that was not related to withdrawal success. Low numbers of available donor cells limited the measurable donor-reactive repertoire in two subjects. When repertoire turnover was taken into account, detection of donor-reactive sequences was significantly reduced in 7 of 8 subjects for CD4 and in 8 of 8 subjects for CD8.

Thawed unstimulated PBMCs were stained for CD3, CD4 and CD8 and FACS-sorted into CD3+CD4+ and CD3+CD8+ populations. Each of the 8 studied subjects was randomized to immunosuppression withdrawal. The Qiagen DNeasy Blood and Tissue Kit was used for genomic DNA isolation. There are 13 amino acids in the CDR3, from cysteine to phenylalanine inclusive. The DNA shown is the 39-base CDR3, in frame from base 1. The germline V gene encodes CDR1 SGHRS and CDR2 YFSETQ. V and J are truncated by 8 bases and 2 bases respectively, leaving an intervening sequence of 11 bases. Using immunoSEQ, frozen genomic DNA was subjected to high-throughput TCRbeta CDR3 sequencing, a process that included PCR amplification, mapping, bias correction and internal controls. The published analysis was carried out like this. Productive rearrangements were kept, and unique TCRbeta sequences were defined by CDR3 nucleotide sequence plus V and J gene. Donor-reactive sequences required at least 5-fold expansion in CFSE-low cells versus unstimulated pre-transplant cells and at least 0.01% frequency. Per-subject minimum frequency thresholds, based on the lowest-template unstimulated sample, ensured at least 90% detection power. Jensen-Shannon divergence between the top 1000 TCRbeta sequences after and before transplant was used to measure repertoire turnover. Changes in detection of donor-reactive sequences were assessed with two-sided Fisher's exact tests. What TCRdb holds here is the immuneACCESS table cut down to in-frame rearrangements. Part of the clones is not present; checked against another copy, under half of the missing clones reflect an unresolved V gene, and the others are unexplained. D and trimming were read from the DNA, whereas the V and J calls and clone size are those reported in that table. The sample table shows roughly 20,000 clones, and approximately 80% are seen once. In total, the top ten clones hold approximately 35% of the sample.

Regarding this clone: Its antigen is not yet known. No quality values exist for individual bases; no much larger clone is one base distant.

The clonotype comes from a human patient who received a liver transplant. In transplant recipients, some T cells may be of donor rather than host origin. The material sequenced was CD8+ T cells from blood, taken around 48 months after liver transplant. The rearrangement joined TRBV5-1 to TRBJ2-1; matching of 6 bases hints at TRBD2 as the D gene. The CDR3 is CASSGETYNEQFF. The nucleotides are TGCGCCAGTTCGGGAGAGACCTACAATGAGCAGTTCTTC.